This T cell receptor beta chain was sequenced in a study of neoadjuvant anti-PD-1 for oral cavity cancer. The V and J ends lost 4 bases and 7 bases, in that order; junction bases with no gene match: 8. This CDR3 is 16 amino acids long. CDR1 is SGHRS, CDR2 YFSETQ, per germline. Six replicates per PBMC sample, mostly from roughly 450 ng of genomic DNA. TCRdb's copy holds only in-frame clones and misses some; the assay was immunoSEQ multiplex PCR. The repertoire holds fewer than 90,000 clones, 84% seen once, with 2.5% to 3.5% in the top ten. J is TRBJ2-3 and V is TRBV5-1, with 14 bases fitting TRBD2. This clonotype was sampled from a person aged 35 to 85 with oral cavity squamous cell carcinoma. Here the sequenced sample was PBMCs, taken before nivolumab (anti-PD-1) treatment. This chain's CDR3 is CASSPSGTSGSNTQYF. The CDR3, as DNA: TGCGCCAGCAGCCCTTCCGGGACTAGCGGGAGCAATACGCAGTATTTT. The complete variable domain, with remaining parts taken from reference TRBV5-1 and TRBJ2-3, reads KAGVTQTPRYLIKTRGQQVTLSCSPISGHRSVSWYQQTPGQGLQFLFEYFSETQRNKGNFPGRFSGRQFSNSRSEMNVSTLELGDSALYLCASSPSGTSGSNTQYFGPGTRLTVL.